This T cell receptor beta chain was captured by sequencing in a study of control samples from healthy donors and cancer patients. Sequenced by immunoSEQ multiplex PCR; TCRdb stores in-frame clones only, minus some. The repertoire holds about 28,000 clones, 90% to 95% seen once, with about 12% in the top ten. The V gene's germline CDR1 is WNHNN and CDR2 SYGVQD (reference sequence). This CDR3 comprises 14 residues. Trimming removed 2 bases from V and 8 bases from J; junction bases left unmatched: 2. V gene TRBV10-1 combines with J gene TRBJ1-4; 10 bases are a match to TRBD1. Material: PBMCs. The origin of this receptor is a man over 45 with lung cancer. This CDR3 reads CASSEGTGDEKLFF. CDR3 DNA: TGCGCCAGCAGTGAGGGGACAGGGGACGAAAAACTGTTTTTT.